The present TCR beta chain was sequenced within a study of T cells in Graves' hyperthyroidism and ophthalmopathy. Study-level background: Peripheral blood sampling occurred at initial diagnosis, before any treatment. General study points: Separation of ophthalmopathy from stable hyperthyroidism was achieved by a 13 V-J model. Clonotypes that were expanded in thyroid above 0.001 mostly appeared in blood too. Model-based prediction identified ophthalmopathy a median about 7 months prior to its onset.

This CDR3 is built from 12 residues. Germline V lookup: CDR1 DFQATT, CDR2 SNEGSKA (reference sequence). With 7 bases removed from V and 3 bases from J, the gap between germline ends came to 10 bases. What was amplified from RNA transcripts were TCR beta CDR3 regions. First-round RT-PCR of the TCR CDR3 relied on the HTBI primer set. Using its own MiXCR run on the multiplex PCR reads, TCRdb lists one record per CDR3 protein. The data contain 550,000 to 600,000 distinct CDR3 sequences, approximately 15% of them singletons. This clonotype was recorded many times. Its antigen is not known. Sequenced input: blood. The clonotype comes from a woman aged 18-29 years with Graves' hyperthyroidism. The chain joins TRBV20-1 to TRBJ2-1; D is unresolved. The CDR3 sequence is CSVRKVYNEQFF. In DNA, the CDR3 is TGCAGTGTTCGGAAGGTCTACAATGAGCAGTTCTTC.